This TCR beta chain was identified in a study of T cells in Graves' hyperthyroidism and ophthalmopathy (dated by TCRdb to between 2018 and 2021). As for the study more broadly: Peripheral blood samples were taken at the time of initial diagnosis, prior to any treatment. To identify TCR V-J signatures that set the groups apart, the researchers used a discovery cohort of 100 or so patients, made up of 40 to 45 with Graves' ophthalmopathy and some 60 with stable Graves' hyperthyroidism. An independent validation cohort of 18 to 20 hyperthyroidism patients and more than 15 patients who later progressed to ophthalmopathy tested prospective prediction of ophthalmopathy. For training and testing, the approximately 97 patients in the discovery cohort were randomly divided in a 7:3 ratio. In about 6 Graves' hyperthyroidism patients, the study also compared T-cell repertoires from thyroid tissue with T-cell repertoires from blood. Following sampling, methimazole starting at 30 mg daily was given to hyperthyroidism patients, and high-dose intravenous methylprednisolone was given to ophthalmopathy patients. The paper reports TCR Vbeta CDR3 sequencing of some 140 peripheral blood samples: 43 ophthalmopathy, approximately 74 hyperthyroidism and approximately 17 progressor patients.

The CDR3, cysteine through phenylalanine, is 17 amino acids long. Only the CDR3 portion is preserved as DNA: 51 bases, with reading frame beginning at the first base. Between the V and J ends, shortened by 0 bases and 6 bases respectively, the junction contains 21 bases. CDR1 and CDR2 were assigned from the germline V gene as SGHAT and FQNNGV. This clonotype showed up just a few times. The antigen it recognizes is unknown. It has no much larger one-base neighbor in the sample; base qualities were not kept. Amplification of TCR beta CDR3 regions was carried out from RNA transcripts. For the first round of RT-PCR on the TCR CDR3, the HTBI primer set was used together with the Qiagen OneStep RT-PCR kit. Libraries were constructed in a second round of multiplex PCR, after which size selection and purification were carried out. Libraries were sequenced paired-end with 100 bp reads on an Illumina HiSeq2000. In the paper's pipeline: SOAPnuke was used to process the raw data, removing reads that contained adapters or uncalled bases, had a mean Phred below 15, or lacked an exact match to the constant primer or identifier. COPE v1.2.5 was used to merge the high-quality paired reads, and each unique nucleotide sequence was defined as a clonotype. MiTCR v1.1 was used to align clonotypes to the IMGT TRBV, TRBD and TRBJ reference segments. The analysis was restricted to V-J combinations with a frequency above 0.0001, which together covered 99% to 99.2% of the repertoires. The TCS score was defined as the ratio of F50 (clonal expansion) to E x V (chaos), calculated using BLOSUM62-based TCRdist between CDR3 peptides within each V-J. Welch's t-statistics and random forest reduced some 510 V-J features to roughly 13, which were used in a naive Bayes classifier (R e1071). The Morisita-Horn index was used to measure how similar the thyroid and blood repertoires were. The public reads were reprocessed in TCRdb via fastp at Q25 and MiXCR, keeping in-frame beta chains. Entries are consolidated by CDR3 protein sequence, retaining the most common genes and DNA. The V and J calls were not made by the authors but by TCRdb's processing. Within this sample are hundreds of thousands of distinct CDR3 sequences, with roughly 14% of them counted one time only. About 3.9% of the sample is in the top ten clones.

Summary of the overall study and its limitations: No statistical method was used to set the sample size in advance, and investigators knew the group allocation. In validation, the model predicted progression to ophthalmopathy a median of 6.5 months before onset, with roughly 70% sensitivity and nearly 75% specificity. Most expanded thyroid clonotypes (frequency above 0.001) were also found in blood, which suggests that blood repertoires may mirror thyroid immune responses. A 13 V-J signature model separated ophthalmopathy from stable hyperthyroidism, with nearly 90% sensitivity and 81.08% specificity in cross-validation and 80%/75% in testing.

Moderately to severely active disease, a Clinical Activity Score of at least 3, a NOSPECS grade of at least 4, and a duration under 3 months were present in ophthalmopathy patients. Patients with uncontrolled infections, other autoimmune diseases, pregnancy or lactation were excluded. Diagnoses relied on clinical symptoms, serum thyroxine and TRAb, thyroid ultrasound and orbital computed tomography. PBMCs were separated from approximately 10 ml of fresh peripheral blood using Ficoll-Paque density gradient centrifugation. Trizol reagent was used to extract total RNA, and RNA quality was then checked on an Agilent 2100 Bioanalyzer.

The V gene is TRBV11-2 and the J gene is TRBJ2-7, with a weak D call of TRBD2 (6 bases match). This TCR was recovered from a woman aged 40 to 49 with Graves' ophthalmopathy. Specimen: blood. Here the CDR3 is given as CASSLDGFRREAGEQYF. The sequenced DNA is TGTGCCAGCAGCTTAGATGGTTTCCGGAGGGAGGCGGGCGAGCAGTACTTC.